This T cell receptor beta chain is drawn from a study of blood T cell repertoires in COVID-19. Libraries were prepared by immunoSEQ multiplex PCR; TCRdb keeps only in-frame clonotypes and omits some of them. The table has about 130,000 clones, roughly 80% seen once; the top ten hold approximately 10%. Specimen: peripheral blood. The sequence derives from a man in his sixties who had recovered from COVID-19.

Here the CDR3 reads CASSGPGLTQETQYF. CDR3 bases: TGTGCCAGCAGCGGCCCAGGACTCACACAAGAGACCCAGTACTTC. This chain uses TRBV5-4 with TRBJ2-5; possible D gene TRBD2, 5 bases. The CDR3 runs to 15 residues. V gave up 4 bases and J gave up 2 bases, with 15 bases separating them. Per germline, CDR1 SGHNT and CDR2 YYREEE (reference sequence).